This T cell receptor beta chain was sequenced during a study of cytomegalovirus exposure and HLA in healthy donors (dated by TCRdb to the late 2010s). Turning to the overall study: An earlier analysis of some 620 of the donors reported approximately 280 Gb of sequence data and approximately 120 million unique TCR beta sequences obtained from around 190 million T cells. To predict cytomegalovirus infection status, the study combined high-throughput TCR immunosequencing, statistical association of individual TCRs with disease status, and machine learning. Among roughly 400 genotyped donors of the cohort, an average of roughly 230,000 unique TCR beta nucleotide sequences was sequenced per donor, of which roughly 17% were non-productive. An earlier analysis of 587 of the donors applied high-throughput TCR beta sequencing to assess whether each TCR beta V gene segment acted as functional or pseudogenic. Five DR-DQ haplotypes were handled as single units for association and clustering because linkage in the cohort was strong. Alongside the repertoire data, information on donor age, sex, ethnicity and CMV serostatus was compiled. In a later genetic analysis, genome-wide SNP genotypes for about three fifths of the 666 donors were used, and that subset was treated as a discovery cohort. An early release that covered several hundred HLA-typed donors contained about 290 gigabases of sequencing data and 65 million to 100 million unique TCR sequences. Both class I and class II loci were covered by HLA typing, at four-digit resolution. The T cell repertoires of some 700 subjects were profiled by immunosequencing and related to cytomegalovirus serostatus. A later analysis re-analyzed previously published TCR beta repertoires from roughly 690 donors and added high-resolution HLA genotyping to study TCR occurrence patterns. Along with the roughly 670-subject first cohort, a separate validation cohort of over a hundred different subjects was used. Of the 300 to 500 genotyped donors, over 80% were placed in the genetic ancestry cluster associated with self-reported Caucasian donors. Rather than using new phenotypic data, the later analysis identified candidate immune exposures from TCR beta sequences and from how often those sequences occurred across donors. Typing coverage differed by locus: A, B, C, DRB1 and DQB1 were typed in about 620-640 donors, DQA1 in 500 to 550, DPA1 in some 600, and DPB1 in roughly 450. Every discovery cohort repertoire had been produced on one sequencing platform. The study was designed to test whether signatures of past pathogen exposure could be identified by cataloging public T cell receptors.

In total, fewer than 750 healthy bone marrow donors made up the cohort. Cohort members were all nominally healthy when sampled, although unrecorded immune exposures were likely present. The donor was CMV seronegative and was included in the group of over 300 seronegative cohort members. Each donor provided a peripheral blood sample, and peripheral blood mononuclear cells were used for TCR beta sequencing. The Qiagen DNeasy Blood Extraction Kit was used to extract genomic DNA from the blood cell samples. The library was made by the immunoSEQ multiplex PCR assay. For the multiplex PCR, a mixture combining 60 forward primers for TCR Vbeta segments and 13 reverse primers for TCR Jbeta segments was used. The CDR3 region of rearranged TCR beta genes was amplified from genomic DNA by a multiplex PCR assay. Amplified TCR beta libraries were sequenced as 87-base-pair reads on the Illumina HiSeq System. Regarding the original processing steps: Across the roughly 600 repertoires, a later analysis counted tens of millions of unique TCR beta chains, around 11 million of which were shared by at least two donors. Raw reads were error-corrected and collapsed into unique sequences with a nearest-neighbor algorithm that merged closely related sequences to remove PCR and sequencing errors. V, D and J gene segments were assigned by aligning CDR3 sequences to IMGT reference sequences. For a sequence to be retained, a match of at least six nucleotides was required to both a V gene segment and a J gene segment. Rearrangements were classified as productive when the CDR3 lacked stop codons and remained in frame with V and J, and all other rearrangements were classified as non-productive. CDR3 was defined by IMGT convention, running from the second conserved V-encoded cysteine to the conserved J-encoded phenylalanine. The earlier analysis of 500 to 600 of the donors excluded sequences that lacked an unambiguous match to a single V gene segment. In an earlier analysis of roughly 600 of the donors, a V segment was called functional when productive rearrangements were above 56.7%, and segregating when the standard deviation between donors exceeded 5%. A statistical classification framework was developed to diagnose cytomegalovirus status using the catalog of TCR beta chain sequences. A later analysis assigned V and J genes by comparing TCR nucleotide sequences with IMGT/GENE-DB human TR gene sequences. A later analysis assigned CDR3 sequences and most-parsimonious VDJ recombination scenarios with the TCRdist pipeline. A later analysis defined each TCR beta chain by its CDR3 amino acid sequence plus V-gene family, and excluded reads lacking a unique V-gene family. In a later analysis, approximately 590 highly shared, low-generation-probability nucleotide sequences were removed to address suspected cross-contamination and a sequencing artifact. For each public chain, a later analysis derived a clonal expansion index from normalized ranks of inferred template counts within each repertoire. A later analysis computed generation probabilities with a VDJ recombination model fitted to out-of-frame rearrangements, and checked the results against IGoR. A later analysis scored TCR-TCR, TCR-HLA and TCR-CMV co-occurrence with hypergeometric tests, applying a repertoire-size bias correction to TCR pairs. False discovery rates were estimated in a later analysis by permuting HLA or CMV assignments 20 times. In a later analysis, co-occurring TCRs were grouped with DBSCAN, and TCRdist sequence similarity was added when clustering was performed within HLA-allele-positive subsets. Repertoires with fewer than 30,000 or more than 120,000 public chains were left out of co-occurrence clustering, as were a handful of repertoires with anomalous nucleotide sharing. TCRdb re-hosts the immuneACCESS table, in-frame sequences only. Its copies lack some clones; in the studies checked, an unresolved V gene accounts for under half of them, and the cause for the rest is not known. V and J calls and clone size are given by that table; D and trimming were obtained from the DNA. The sample contains 150,000 to 200,000 clones, around 80% of them found a single time. The ten largest clones add up to around 5.7% of the sample.

What the work shows at the level of the full study, not this receptor alone: For the cohort, immune exposure information was limited to CMV serostatus. A cluster of highly shared sequence variants was judged likely to represent a technical artifact of the sequencing pipeline. In this cohort, only TCR beta chains were sequenced, and detectable features were limited by the absence of alpha or paired-chain data. According to a later analysis, parvovirus B19, influenza, CMV and Epstein-Barr virus appeared linked to several top co-occurrence clusters. Presence/absence analyses assumed roughly uniform sequencing depth across donors, an assumption that may not hold. Most TCR sequences were observed very rarely across donors, whereas some public TCRs were present in many individuals. A later analysis associated about 17,000 TCR beta sequences with specific HLA alleles at a false discovery rate of 0.05. Around 16 rarely observed V segments, including chromosome 9 orphons, were excluded from the earlier analysis of several hundred of the donors because counts were too low. A later analysis found that most CMV-associated TCR beta chains appeared HLA-restricted, with HLA associations seemingly driven largely by CMV exposure. In a later genetic analysis, a missense DCLRE1C variant was associated with V-gene and J-gene trimming of TCR beta chains, and the association was replicated in an independent cohort. A later genetic analysis reported fewer N-insertions in productive TCRs among donors in an Asian-associated ancestry cluster than the 666-donor mean. In vitro tests confirmed that a few of the cytomegalovirus-associated TCR beta chains recognize cytomegalovirus antigens. In the study, around 160 TCR beta chains were listed as associated with cytomegalovirus. A further reported finding was that TCR beta sequences accurately predicted the HLA-A and HLA-B alleles for most subjects in the first cohort. An earlier analysis of 587 of the donors showed that most TCR beta V segments appeared in productive rearrangements either about 90% or about 30% of the time, which broadly matched IMGT annotations. In both the original and validation cohorts, the classifier was reported to diagnose cytomegalovirus status with high specificity and sensitivity. Because some donors lacked HLA typing at each locus, the association tests relied only on the typed subset. In a later analysis, TCR association rates were found to vary across HLA loci, with the most associated TCRs seen for DRB1 alleles and the fewest for HLA-C alleles. A later analysis found that HLA-associated TCR beta chains were more clonally expanded and had lower generation probabilities than equally common non-associated chains. Strong co-occurrence of HLA alleles, especially DR and DQ, made assigning TCR associations to individual alleles difficult. Linkage disequilibrium might explain the correlated functional status among segregating V segments, but an unknown experimental factor could not be excluded. The authors suggested that the approach could potentially be generalized to other disease states and immunological phenotypes.

Of note for this clone: It lacks a known antigen. No much larger clone exists at a distance of one base, and base qualities are not known.

Sequenced material: PBMCs. The sequence came from a man between 40 and 49 years old in good health and CMV-seronegative.

The nucleotide sequence reads TGCGCCAGCAGCTTGACAGGGGTCGTGAACACCGGGGAGCTGTTTTTT. Its protein reads: CASSLTGVVNTGELFF. The chain is encoded by TRBV5-1 joined to TRBJ2-2; 7 bases in between match TRBD1. Trimming accounts for 1 base at V and 1 base at J, while the number of junction bases matched to no gene is 4. From the germline V gene, CDR1 is SGHRS and CDR2 is YFSETQ. Measured from the cysteine to the phenylalanine, the CDR3 is 16 residues long. Left in the record is the CDR3 DNA by itself, 48 bases read in frame from the first base.